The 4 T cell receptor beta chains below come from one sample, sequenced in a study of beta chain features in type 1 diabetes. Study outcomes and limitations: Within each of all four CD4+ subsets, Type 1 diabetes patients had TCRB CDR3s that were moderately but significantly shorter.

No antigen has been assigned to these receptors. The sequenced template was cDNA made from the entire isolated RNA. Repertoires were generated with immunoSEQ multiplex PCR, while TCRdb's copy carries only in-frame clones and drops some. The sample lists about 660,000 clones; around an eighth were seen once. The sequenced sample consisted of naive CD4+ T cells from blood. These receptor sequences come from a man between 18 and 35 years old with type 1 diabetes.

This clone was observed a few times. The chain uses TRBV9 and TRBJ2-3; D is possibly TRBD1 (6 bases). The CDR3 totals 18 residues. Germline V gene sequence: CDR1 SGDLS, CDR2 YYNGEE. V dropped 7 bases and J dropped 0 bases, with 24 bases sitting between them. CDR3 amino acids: CASQLLTGTHTSTDTQYF. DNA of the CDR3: TGTGCCAGCCAACTCCTAACCGGGACACACACTAGCACAGATACGCAGTATTTT. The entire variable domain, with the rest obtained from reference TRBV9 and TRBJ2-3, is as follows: DSGVTQTPKHLITATGQRVTLRCSPRSGDLSVYWYQQSLDQGLQFLIQYYNGEERAKGNILERFSAQQFPDLHSELNLSSLELGDSALYFCASQLLTGTHTSTDTQYFGPGTRLTVL.

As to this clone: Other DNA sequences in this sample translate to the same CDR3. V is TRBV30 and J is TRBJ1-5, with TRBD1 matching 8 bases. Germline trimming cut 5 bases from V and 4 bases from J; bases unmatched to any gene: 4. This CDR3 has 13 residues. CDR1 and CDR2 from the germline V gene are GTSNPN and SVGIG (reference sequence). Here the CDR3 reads CAWATGGNQPQHF. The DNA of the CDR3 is TGTGCCTGGGCCACAGGGGGGAATCAGCCCCAGCATTTT. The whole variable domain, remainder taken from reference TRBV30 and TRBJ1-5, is SQTIHQWPATLVQPVGSPLSLECTVEGTSNPNLYWYRQAAGRGLQLLFYSVGIGQISSEVPQNLSASRPQDRQFILSSKKLLLSDSGFYLCAWATGGNQPQHFGDGTRLSIL.

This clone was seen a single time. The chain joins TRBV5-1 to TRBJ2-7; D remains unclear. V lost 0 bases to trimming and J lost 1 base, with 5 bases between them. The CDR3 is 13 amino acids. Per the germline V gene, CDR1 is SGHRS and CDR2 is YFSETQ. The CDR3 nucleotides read TGCGCCAGCAGCTTGGACACATCCTACGAGCAGTACTTC. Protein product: CASSLDTSYEQYF.

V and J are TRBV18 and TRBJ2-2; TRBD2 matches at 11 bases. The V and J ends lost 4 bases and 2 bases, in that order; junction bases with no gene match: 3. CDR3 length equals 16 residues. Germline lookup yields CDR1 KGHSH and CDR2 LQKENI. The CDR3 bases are TGTGCCAGCTCACGACTAGCGGGAACCAACACCGGGGAGCTGTTTTTT. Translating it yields CASSRLAGTNTGELFF.